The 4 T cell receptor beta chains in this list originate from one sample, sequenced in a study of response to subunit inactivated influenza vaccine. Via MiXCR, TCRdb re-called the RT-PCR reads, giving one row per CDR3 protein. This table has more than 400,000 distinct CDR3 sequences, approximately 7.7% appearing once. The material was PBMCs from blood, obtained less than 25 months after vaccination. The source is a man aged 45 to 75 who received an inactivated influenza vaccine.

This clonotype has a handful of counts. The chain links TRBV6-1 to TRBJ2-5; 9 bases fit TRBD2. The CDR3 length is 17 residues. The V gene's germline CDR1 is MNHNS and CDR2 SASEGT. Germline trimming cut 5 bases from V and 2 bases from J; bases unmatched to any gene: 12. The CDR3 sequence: CASSPGNSGGSQETQYF. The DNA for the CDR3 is TGTGCCAGCAGTCCGGGGAATAGCGGGGGATCTCAAGAGACCCAGTACTTC.

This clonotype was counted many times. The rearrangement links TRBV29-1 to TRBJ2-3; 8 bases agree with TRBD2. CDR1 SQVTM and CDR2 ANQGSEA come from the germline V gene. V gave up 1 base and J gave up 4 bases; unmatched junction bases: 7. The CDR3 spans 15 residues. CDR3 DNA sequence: TGCAGCGTTGAAGGGAGCGGGAGTAGAGCAGATACGCAGTATTTT. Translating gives CSVEGSGSRADTQYF.

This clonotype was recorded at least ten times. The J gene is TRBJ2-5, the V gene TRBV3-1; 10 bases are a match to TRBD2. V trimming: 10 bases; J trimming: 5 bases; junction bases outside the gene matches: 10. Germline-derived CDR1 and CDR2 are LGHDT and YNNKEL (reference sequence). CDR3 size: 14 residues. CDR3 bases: TGTGCCACAAAAAGCGGGGGGGCCACGGAGACCCAGTACTTC. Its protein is CATKSGGATETQYF.

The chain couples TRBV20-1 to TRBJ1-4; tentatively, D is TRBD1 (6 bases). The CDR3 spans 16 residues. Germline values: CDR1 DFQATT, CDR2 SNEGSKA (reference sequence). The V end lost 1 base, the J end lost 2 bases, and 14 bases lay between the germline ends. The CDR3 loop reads CSARADDRSTNEKLFF. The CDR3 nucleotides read TGCAGTGCTAGAGCCGATGACAGGTCCACTAATGAAAAACTGTTTTTT.